This T cell receptor (beta chain) is from a study of OX40 agonist ivuxolimab in advanced cancers. Study-wide points: Partial responders at 0.1-3.0 mg/kg had among the lowest clonal expansion.

Some clones are missing from TCRdb's copy, which holds only in-frame ones; the method was immunoSEQ multiplex PCR. Of 65,000 to 75,000 clones in the sample, around 88% were seen once. A word on this clone: Antigen: not known.

This CDR3 is built from 15 residues. Germline CDR1 reads SGHTA; CDR2 reads FQGNSA. V lost 1 base and J 6 bases, leaving 14 bases between the germline ends. The TCR comes from an adult with an advanced solid tumor such as melanoma, head and neck, liver or kidney cancer. This specimen was CD4+ or CD8+ T cells sorted from blood, taken in a trial of the OX40 agonist ivuxolimab. This chain links TRBV7-2 with TRBJ2-3; D is uncertain. The CDR3 nucleotides are TGTGCCAGCAGCTTAGTAGTCCGGTCCCCCGATACGCAGTATTTT. Protein product: CASSLVVRSPDTQYF.